The TCR beta chain under discussion was sequenced for a study of blood T cell repertoires in COVID-19. Study in general: Researchers got acute and convalescent COVID-19 samples from the United States, Italy and Spain. PBMCs, B-cell-depleted T cells, or T cells provided the cDNA or gDNA that made up the material.

Original data processing: For nucleated cells, counts were estimated from reference gene primer amplification. The data were produced by immunoSEQ multiplex PCR, yet TCRdb's version contains in-frame clones alone and is incomplete. Clone size and V and J calls were adopted from that table, with D and trimming inferred from the DNA. In the table there are a few hundred thousand clones, around 90% of which are singletons. This CDR3 comprises 17 residues. Germline CDR1 is SGHKS and CDR2 is YYEKEE (reference sequence). The V segment lost 4 bases and the J segment 6 bases; nucleotides outside the gene matches: 16. Patients at the Seattle site were enrolled during active infection and followed longitudinally.

The receptor was derived from a woman between 25 and 40 years old with COVID-19, enrolled during active disease. V gene TRBV5-5 combines with J gene TRBJ1-2; 9 bases align to TRBD1. Sequences were obtained from peripheral blood. As DNA, the CDR3 is TGTGCCAGCAGCCATGTCCCGGGACAGGGTATGTACGATGGCTACACCTTC. Translated, it gives CASSHVPGQGMYDGYTF. Full variable domain (outside the CDR3, taken from reference TRBV5-5 and TRBJ1-2): DAGVTQSPTHLIKTRGQQVTLRCSPISGHKSVSWYQQVLGQGPQFIFQYYEKEERGRGNFPDRFSARQFPNYSSELNVNALLLGDSALYLCASSHVPGQGMYDGYTFGSGTRLTVV.